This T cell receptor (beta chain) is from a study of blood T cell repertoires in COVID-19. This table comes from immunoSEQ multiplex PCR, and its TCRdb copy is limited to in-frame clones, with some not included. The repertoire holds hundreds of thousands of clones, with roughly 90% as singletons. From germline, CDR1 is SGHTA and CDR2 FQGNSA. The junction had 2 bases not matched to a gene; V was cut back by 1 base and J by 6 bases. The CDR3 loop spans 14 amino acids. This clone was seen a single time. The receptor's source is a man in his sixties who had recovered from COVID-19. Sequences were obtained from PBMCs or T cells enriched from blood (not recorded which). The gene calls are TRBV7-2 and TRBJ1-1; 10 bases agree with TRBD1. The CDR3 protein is CASSLGTGGPEAFF. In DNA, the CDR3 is TGTGCCAGCAGCTTAGGGACAGGGGGGCCTGAAGCTTTCTTT.